These 27 T cell receptor beta chains originate from one sample sequenced in a study of T cells in Graves' hyperthyroidism and ophthalmopathy. The TCR beta CDR3 regions underwent amplification using RNA transcripts as the source. An initial round of RT-PCR targeting the TCR CDR3 relied on the HTBI primer set. TCRdb fed the multiplex PCR reads into MiXCR, producing one record per CDR3 protein. The sample has 500,000 to 650,000 distinct CDR3 sequences, around 13% seen once; the top ten hold approximately 12%. Sequences were obtained from blood. These receptors were taken from a woman between 50 and 59 years old with Graves' ophthalmopathy.

V gene TRBV15 combines with J gene TRBJ2-1; D may be TRBD1 (6 bases). The CDR3 consists of 19 residues. Between the trimmed V and J ends, which lost 1 base and 0 bases, there was a span of 19 bases. Germline CDR1 is LNHNV and CDR2 is YYDKDF (reference sequence). CDR3 loop: CATSRASIRGQISYNEQFF. The CDR3 bases are TGTGCCACCAGCAGAGCCAGTATACGTGGACAGATCTCCTACAATGAGCAGTTCTTC.

This clonotype was counted at least ten times. This chain joins TRBV7-2 and TRBJ1-5; 7 nucleotides match TRBD1. After removal of 3 bases from V and 3 bases from J, the junction contained 8 bases not matched to a gene. The CDR3 is made up of 16 amino acids. CDR1 and CDR2 (germline): SGHTA, FQGNSA. For the CDR3, the DNA is TGTGCCAGCAGCTTGAATCCAGGGGGTAACAATCAGCCCCAGCATTTT. It translates to CASSLNPGGNNQPQHF. The entire variable domain, with the rest obtained from reference TRBV7-2 and TRBJ1-5, is as follows: GAGVSQSPSNKVTEKGKDVELRCDPISGHTALYWYRQSLGQGLEFLIYFQGNSAPDKSGLPSDRFSAERTGGSVSTLTIQRTQQEDSAVYLCASSLNPGGNNQPQHFGDGTRLSIL.

This clonotype was seen at least ten times. V and J are TRBV24-1 and TRBJ2-1, with 7 bases that match TRBD1. CDR1 and CDR2 from the germline V gene are KGHDR and SFDVKD. The CDR3 consists of 15 residues. The V gene end was trimmed by 4 bases and the J gene end by 7 bases; junction bases not matched to a gene: 9. The CDR3 reads CATSDPTQGWNEQFF. The DNA for the CDR3 is TGTGCCACCAGTGACCCTACACAGGGGTGGAATGAGCAGTTCTTC.

This clonotype was recorded a few times. The chain has TRBV5-1 and TRBJ2-3; 11 bases line up with TRBD2. V shed 3 bases, J shed 0 bases, and the junction held 3 bases outside the gene matches. Germline V gene data show CDR1 as SGHRS and CDR2 as YFSETQ. The CDR3 is 16 amino acids. CDR3 residues: CASSSIAGGSTDTQYF. The CDR3 DNA sequence: TGCGCCAGCAGCTCTATAGCGGGAGGGAGCACAGATACGCAGTATTTT.

The rearrangement joins TRBV12-3 or TRBV12-4 to TRBJ2-4; the match to TRBD2 covers 13 bases. The junction had 11 bases not matched to a gene; V was cut back by 6 bases and J by 0 bases. The CDR3 consists of 19 residues. CDR3 sequence: CASSDPGLAGPLAKNIQYF. CDR3 nucleotide sequence: TGTGCCAGCAGCGATCCGGGACTAGCGGGACCCCTAGCCAAAAACATTCAGTACTTC.

This clonotype has ten or more counts. The chain combines TRBV6-2 or TRBV6-3 with TRBJ2-7; maybe TRBD1 (6 bases). CDR1 is MNHEY, CDR2 SVGEGT, per germline. The CDR3 is 12 amino acids. Trimming took 7 bases from V and 2 from J, leaving 9 bases between them. CDR3 loop: CASIDRTYEQYF. DNA for the CDR3: TGTGCCAGCATAGACAGGACCTACGAGCAGTACTTC.

The rearrangement joins TRBV29-1 to TRBJ2-1, with 9 positions matching TRBD2. Per germline, CDR1 SQVTM and CDR2 ANQGSEA. The CDR3 has 14 amino acids. With 2 bases clipped from V and 7 bases from J, the junction kept 6 bases outside the gene matches. Here the CDR3 DNA reads TGCAGCGTTGAAAGGGCGGGAGGGCAGAATGAGCAGTTCTTC. This translates into CSVERAGGQNEQFF.

This clonotype has just a few counts. This may be a read error: a much more frequent sequence differs by one nucleotide. This chain links TRBV28 with TRBJ1-5; D might be TRBD1 (6 bases). The CDR3 covers 16 residues. Germline V gives CDR1 MDHEN, CDR2 SYDVKM. V was clipped by 3 bases and J by 2 bases, with 14 bases between them. The DNA for the CDR3 is TGTGCCAGCAGTTTGTTAGTAGGGGGAGGCAATCAGCCCCAGCATTTT. Protein product: CASSLLVGGGNQPQHF.

This clonotype was recorded at least ten times. This chain connects TRBV12-3 or TRBV12-4 to TRBJ2-1, with 10 bases lining up with TRBD1. The CDR3 runs to 15 residues. V lost 5 bases to trimming and J lost 4 bases; unmatched junction nucleotides: 5. CDR3 region: CASSPRTGGYNEQFF. The CDR3 coding sequence is TGTGCCAGCAGTCCCAGGACAGGGGGATACAATGAGCAGTTCTTC.

The CDR3 DNA sequence: TGTGCCAGCAGGCCAGGACAGGGAGGCTACACCTTC. It specifies CASRPGQGGYTF. The chain couples TRBV6-2 or TRBV6-3 to TRBJ1-2; TRBD1 matches 8 bases. With V trimmed by 6 bases and J by 8 bases, 5 bases remained unmatched. The CDR3 sequence is 12 residues long. Germline V gene sequence: CDR1 MNHEY, CDR2 SVGEGT.

The sample holds many counts of this clonotype. V gene TRBV6-5 combines with J gene TRBJ2-7, with D perhaps TRBD2 (6 bases). This CDR3 spans 15 amino acids. Looked up from germline, CDR1 is MNHEY and CDR2 is SVGAGI. Trimming stripped 2 bases from V and 1 base from J, with 12 bases between. The CDR3 DNA sequence: TGTGCCAGCAGTTACCAGGGACTCGGGTCCTACGAGCAGTACTTC. It is translated as CASSYQGLGSYEQYF.

V and J are TRBV12-5 and TRBJ2-1, with D hard to call. The V end lost 1 base, the J end lost 5 bases, and 3 bases lay between the germline ends. CDR1 and CDR2 (germline): LGHNT, FRNRAP. This CDR3 spans 12 amino acids. This CDR3 reads CASGLGNNEQFF. The CDR3 region has the DNA TGTGCTAGTGGTTTGGGCAACAATGAGCAGTTCTTC.

There are many counts of this clonotype. V usage is TRBV2 and J usage is TRBJ1-1; TRBD1 might be the D (5 bases). Trimming removed 2 bases at V and 9 bases at J, with 13 bases between. The CDR3 extends over 13 amino acids. Germline CDR1 SNHLY, CDR2 FYNNEI. CDR3 residues: CASSESMGQQAFF. DNA for the CDR3: TGTGCCAGCAGTGAATCGATGGGGCAGCAAGCTTTCTTT.

This clonotype occurred a few times. The rearrangement joins TRBV3-1 to TRBJ2-7, with TRBD2 as a possible D gene (6 bases). This CDR3 has 20 amino acids. Trimming pared 4 bases from V and 0 bases from J, leaving 28 bases between. The germline gives CDR1 LGHDT, CDR2 YNNKEL (reference sequence). This CDR3 reads CASSLRPGRIGRGSSYEQYF. DNA for the CDR3: TGTGCCAGCAGCCTACGGCCGGGACGGATTGGGCGGGGCAGCTCCTACGAGCAGTACTTC.

This clonotype was detected ten times or more. The chain joins TRBV20-1 to TRBJ2-5; tentatively, D is TRBD1 (6 bases). V lost 2 bases, J lost 4 bases, and 11 bases lay in between. Germline V gene sequence: CDR1 DFQATT, CDR2 SNEGSKA (reference sequence). This CDR3 region has 13 residues. For the CDR3, the DNA is TGCAGTGCTAGACCAGGGGCGAGAGAGACCCAGTACTTC. This translates into CSARPGARETQYF.

This clonotype appeared a few times. The V and J genes are TRBV12-5 and TRBJ2-3; D perhaps matches TRBD1 (6 bases). Germline CDR1 LGHNT, CDR2 FRNRAP. The V and J ends lost 0 bases and 2 bases respectively, with 9 bases between them. The CDR3 spans 15 residues. CDR3 loop: CASGLVQGYTDTQYF. The CDR3 coding sequence is TGTGCTAGTGGTTTGGTACAGGGTTACACAGATACGCAGTATTTT.

Worth noting for this clonotype: This may come from a read error, since a much larger clone is one base off. CDR3 residues: CASSQDRGHQPQHF. The CDR3 region has the DNA TGTGCCAGCAGCCAAGACAGGGGACATCAGCCCCAGCATTTT. The chain employs TRBV3-2 and TRBJ1-5; the table's D call, TRBD1, was not checked against the DNA. TRBV3-2 is a documented pseudogene. This CDR3 has 14 amino acids.

The gene calls are TRBV30 and TRBJ1-5, with TRBD1 matching over 7 bases. Germline V gene lookup returns CDR1 GTSNPN and CDR2 SVGIG (reference sequence). This CDR3 is 15 amino acids long. V dropped 2 bases and J dropped 3; count of bases not matched to a gene: 7. For the CDR3, the DNA is TGTGCCTGGAGTCATGCAGGGGGGGCCAATCAGCCCCAGCATTTT. Its protein is CAWSHAGGANQPQHF.

In its sample, this clonotype was seen many times. The V and J genes are TRBV7-6 and TRBJ2-7, with D possibly being TRBD1 (6 bases). Per germline, CDR1 SGHVS and CDR2 FNYEAQ. The CDR3 loop spans 15 amino acids. Trimming removed 5 bases at V and 5 bases at J, with 19 bases between. The CDR3 sequence: CASSPSHREPHEQYF. CDR3 coding DNA: TGTGCCAGCAGCCCGAGCCACAGGGAACCCCACGAGCAGTACTTC. Full variable domain (rest looked up from reference TRBV7-6 and TRBJ2-7): GAGVSQSPRYKVTKRGQDVALRCDPISGHVSLYWYRQALGQGPEFLTYFNYEAQQDKSGLPNDRFSAERPEGSISTLTIQRTEQRDSAMYRCASSPSHREPHEQYFGPGTRLTVT.

This clonotype has ten or more counts. This sequence joins TRBV20-1 and TRBJ2-3; 12 nucleotides match TRBD2. Trimming removed 6 bases from V and 5 bases from J; junction bases left unmatched: 9. The CDR3 runs to 15 residues. The germline V gene has CDR1 DFQATT and CDR2 SNEGSKA (reference sequence). The CDR3 sequence: CSATQLAGGQDTQYF. The CDR3 nucleotides are TGCAGTGCGACCCAACTAGCGGGAGGCCAAGATACGCAGTATTTT.

This clonotype was picked up many times. The J gene is TRBJ2-1, the V gene TRBV5-6, with TRBD1 as a possible D gene (5 bases). This CDR3 has 15 amino acids. V lost 0 bases to trimming and J lost 10 bases, with 17 bases between them. Germline V lookup: CDR1 SGHDT, CDR2 YYEEEE. CDR3 region: CASSLGGLPTHEQFF. The CDR3 DNA reads TGTGCCAGCAGCTTGGGGGGCTTACCCACCCACGAGCAGTTCTTC.

There are many counts of this clonotype. V gene TRBV24-1 combines with J gene TRBJ2-7, with D perhaps TRBD1 (6 bases). The germline V gene encodes CDR1 KGHDR and CDR2 SFDVKD. The CDR3 spans 18 residues. Deletions cut 12 bases from V and 3 bases from J, with 32 bases between. CDR3 loop: CAGPGTRIRRFSHYEQYF. CDR3 DNA: TGTGCCGGCCCCGGGACAAGGATTCGAAGATTCAGTCACTACGAGCAGTACTTC.

This clonotype appeared once. The genes are TRBV28 and TRBJ2-3; 10 bases match TRBD2. V lost 4 bases, J lost 5 bases, and 6 bases stayed unmatched. CDR3 length: 15 amino acids. Germline-derived CDR1 and CDR2 are MDHEN and SYDVKM. CDR3 nucleotide sequence: TGTGCCAGCAGTTCGAGCGGGAGGGCCGTAGATACGCAGTATTTT. Protein: CASSSSGRAVDTQYF.

This clonotype was recorded a few times. The CDR3 protein is CASRRGGFMENEQFF. In DNA, the CDR3 is TGTGCCAGCAGAAGGGGGGGTTTCATGGAGAATGAGCAGTTCTTC. The chain carries TRBV6-1 and TRBJ2-1, with a possible D match to TRBD2 (7 bases). The CDR3 loop spans 15 amino acids. V was pared by 6 bases and J by 7 bases, with 19 bases between. Germline values: CDR1 MNHNS, CDR2 SASEGT.

In its sample, this clonotype was seen a few times. The chain carries TRBV18 and TRBJ2-3; D is undetermined. Germline assignment: CDR1 KGHSH and CDR2 LQKENI. The CDR3 runs to 15 residues. Trimming removed 6 bases at V and 3 bases at J, with 16 bases between. DNA of the CDR3: TGTGCCAGCTCCCCGTCTAGAGGACGGACAGATACGCAGTATTTT. Its protein is CASSPSRGRTDTQYF.

This clonotype has a count of ten or more. DNA for the CDR3: TGTGCCAGCAAAAGTCTTGGGACAGGGGACTACGAGCAGTACTTC. Encoded protein: CASKSLGTGDYEQYF. V and J are TRBV6-2 or TRBV6-3 and TRBJ2-7; 10 bases fit TRBD1. The J segment lost 3 bases and the V segment lost 7 bases, leaving 9 bases of the junction unmatched. Germline CDR1 MNHEY, CDR2 SVGEGT. The CDR3 runs to 15 residues.

V and J are TRBV28 and TRBJ2-5; tentative D call: TRBD2 (5 bases). The CDR3 spans 15 residues. Per the germline V gene, CDR1 is MDHEN and CDR2 is SYDVKM. Between the trimmed V and J ends, which lost 3 bases and 4 bases, there was a span of 15 bases. The CDR3 region is CASSFTLTGSETQYF. The CDR3 coding sequence is TGTGCCAGCAGTTTCACCCTCACGGGGTCAGAGACCCAGTACTTC.